The 24 T cell receptor beta chains given below trace back to one sample, sequenced in a study of blood T cell repertoires in COVID-19. TCRdb keeps only in-frame clones here, not all; method: immunoSEQ multiplex PCR. The repertoire holds around 150,000 clones, with 80% as singletons. The sample was PBMCs or T cells enriched from blood (not recorded which). The receptors derive from a man aged 40-50 years who had recovered from COVID-19.

This chain uses TRBV20-1 with TRBJ1-1; D may be TRBD1 (5 bases). Deletions cut 3 bases from V and 5 bases from J, with 16 bases between. Germline V gene lookup returns CDR1 DFQATT and CDR2 SNEGSKA (reference sequence). The length of the CDR3 is 14 residues. CDR3 sequence: CSASPRRAETEAFF. For the CDR3, the DNA is TGCAGTGCTAGTCCTCGCAGGGCAGAGACTGAAGCTTTCTTT.

At least ten counts were recorded for this clone. The chain employs TRBV6-5 and TRBJ1-2; a weak D match, TRBD1 (6 bases). Trimming took off 6 bases at V and 2 bases at J, with 16 bases between the two ends. Germline CDR1 reads MNHEY; CDR2 reads SVGAGI. The CDR3 spans 15 residues. The CDR3 sequence: CASSGGLAPNYGYTF. DNA of the CDR3: TGTGCCAGCAGCGGGGGGCTCGCCCCAAACTATGGCTACACCTTC.

The chain links TRBV5-6 to TRBJ1-2; D is unclear. V was cut by 4 bases and J by 6 bases, with 13 bases left in between. CDR3 length equals 13 residues. Germline V gene sequence: CDR1 SGHDT, CDR2 YYEEEE. The CDR3 is CASSIENLNGYTF. CDR3 in DNA: TGTGCCAGCAGCATCGAGAATTTAAATGGCTACACCTTC. The variable domain in full, completed from reference TRBV5-6 and TRBJ1-2, reads DAGVTQSPTHLIKTRGQQVTLRCSPKSGHDTVSWYQQALGQGPQFIFQYYEEEERQRGNFPDRFSGHQFPNYSSELNVNALLLGDSALYLCASSIENLNGYTFGSGTRLTVV.

The V and J genes are TRBV5-4 and TRBJ2-7; perhaps TRBD2 as D (6 bases). This CDR3 is 14 amino acids long. V gave up 4 bases and J gave up 4 bases, with 15 bases separating them. CDR1 is SGHNT, CDR2 YYREEE, per germline (reference sequence). CDR3 region: CASSPDRGGYEQYF. DNA for the CDR3: TGTGCCAGCAGCCCCGATCGAGGAGGGTACGAGCAGTACTTC.

The chain employs TRBV5-6 and TRBJ2-7, with a weak D call TRBD2 (6 bases). The germline gives CDR1 SGHDT, CDR2 YYEEEE. V was pared by 2 bases and J by 3 bases, with 18 bases between. The CDR3 length is 16 residues. The CDR3 reads CASSLGTRLTNYEQYF. The CDR3 coding sequence is TGTGCCAGCAGCTTAGGGACTCGGTTGACCAACTACGAGCAGTACTTC.

This chain links TRBV3-1 (or the pseudogene TRBV3-2) with TRBJ2-3; no definite D call. V lost 3 bases and J 4 bases, leaving 14 bases between the germline ends. Germline assignment: CDR1 LGHDT and CDR2 YNNKEL (reference sequence). The CDR3 loop spans 15 amino acids. The CDR3 is CASSQTLLNPDTQYF. The CDR3 region has the DNA TGTGCCAGCAGCCAGACACTCCTGAATCCAGATACGCAGTATTTT.

The sample holds a few counts of this clone. V gene TRBV5-1 combines with J gene TRBJ1-1, with 9 nucleotides matching TRBD1. V was clipped by 4 bases and J by 1 base; unmatched bases: 8. The CDR3 has 16 amino acids. Looked up from germline, CDR1 is SGHRS and CDR2 is YFSETQ. For the CDR3, the DNA is TGCGCCAGCAGCCCTTTAATACAGGGGGCGAACACTGAAGCTTTCTTT. Protein product: CASSPLIQGANTEAFF.

The chain carries TRBV7-3 and TRBJ2-1; D is possibly TRBD1 (6 bases). This CDR3 comprises 15 residues. The germline V gene has CDR1 SGHTA and CDR2 FQGTGA. Trimming cost V 5 bases and J 4 bases, with 15 bases left between them. The CDR3 reads CASSPEHRAYNEQFF. The CDR3 DNA reads TGTGCCAGCAGCCCGGAGCACAGGGCATACAATGAGCAGTTCTTC.

The V gene is TRBV18, the J gene TRBJ1-1, with 8 bases lining up with TRBD1. This CDR3 is built from 16 residues. CDR1 is KGHSH, CDR2 LQKENI, per germline. With 3 bases clipped from V and 5 bases from J, the junction kept 11 bases outside the gene matches. CDR3 residues: CASSPIGQGRGTEAFF. The CDR3 DNA follows: TGTGCCAGCTCACCTATCGGACAGGGCCGAGGAACTGAAGCTTTCTTT.

The J gene is TRBJ2-7, the V gene TRBV27; TRBD2 agrees at 10 bases. The J segment lost 5 bases and the V segment lost 2 bases, leaving 6 bases of the junction unmatched. CDR1 and CDR2 from the germline V gene are MNHEY and SMNVEV (reference sequence). The CDR3 loop spans 15 amino acids. The CDR3 loop is CASSLRAGGPDEQYF. DNA of the CDR3: TGTGCCAGCAGTTTACGAGCGGGGGGGCCGGACGAGCAGTACTTC.

This clone appeared a single time. The V call is TRBV24-1, the J call TRBJ2-3; D remains ambiguous. This CDR3 region has 15 residues. Germline V gene lookup returns CDR1 KGHDR and CDR2 SFDVKD. V lost 3 bases, J lost 1 base, and 10 bases lay in between. The chain's CDR3 is CATSDKQVRTDTQYF. CDR3 nucleotide sequence: TGTGCCACCAGTGATAAGCAGGTTCGCACAGATACGCAGTATTTT.

The sample holds a few counts of this clone. In DNA, the CDR3 is TGTGCCAGCAGCTTAGAGGGACAGCAAGCTTTCTTT. Translated, it gives CASSLEGQQAFF. This chain joins TRBV7-3 and TRBJ1-1; 7 bases map to TRBD1. The germline CDR1 and CDR2 sequences are SGHTA and FQGTGA. This CDR3 comprises 12 residues. With 2 bases clipped from V and 9 bases from J, the junction kept 3 bases outside the gene matches.

The chain links TRBV7-9 to TRBJ1-5; 10 bases are shared with TRBD1. V dropped 4 bases and J dropped 2; count of bases not matched to a gene: 8. The CDR3 has 17 amino acids. The germline CDR1 and CDR2 sequences are SEHNR and FQNEAQ (reference sequence). The CDR3 nucleotides are TGTGCCAGCAGCTCGGGACAGGGGCCTATCCGCAATCAGCCCCAGCATTTT. This translates into CASSSGQGPIRNQPQHF.

The chain couples TRBV3-1 (or the pseudogene TRBV3-2) to TRBJ2-1; maybe TRBD2 (7 bases). The CDR3 runs 16 residues. Trimming left V 2 bases short and J 7 bases short, with 18 bases between. Germline-derived CDR1 and CDR2 are LGHDT and YNNKEL (reference sequence). For the CDR3, the DNA is TGTGCCAGCAGCCAAACCTGGAGGGGGGGCGGGAATGAGCAGTTCTTC. Its translation is CASSQTWRGGGNEQFF.

V is TRBV5-5 and J is TRBJ2-7; D is unresolved. V lost 0 bases to trimming and J lost 3 bases, with 13 bases between them. This CDR3 spans 15 amino acids. Germline V gives CDR1 SGHKS, CDR2 YYEKEE (reference sequence). This CDR3 is CASSLAGPLSYEQYF. The CDR3 DNA reads as TGTGCCAGCAGCTTGGCTGGTCCCCTTAGCTACGAGCAGTACTTC.

This chain uses TRBV4-2 with TRBJ1-3; 7 nucleotides align to TRBD1. Germline-derived CDR1 and CDR2 are LGHNA and YNFKEQ. Trimming cost V 1 base and J 0 bases; bases outside gene matches: 3. The CDR3 length is 16 residues. The CDR3 DNA reads as TGTGCCAGCAGCCAAGGAACAGGGGACTCTGGAAACACCATATATTTT. Protein: CASSQGTGDSGNTIYF.

The CDR3 coding sequence is TGTGCCAGCAGTTGGGGGGACTACGAGCAGTACGTC. It is translated as CASSWGDYEQYV. The chain couples TRBV25-1 to TRBJ2-7; maybe TRBD2 (6 bases). CDR3 length: 12 amino acids. CDR1 and CDR2 (germline): MGHDK, SYGVNS. V lost 5 bases and J 3 bases, leaving 8 bases between the germline ends.

V is TRBV5-1 and J is TRBJ1-2; 7 bases fit TRBD1. This CDR3 contains 13 residues. In germline, CDR1 is SGHRS, CDR2 YFSETQ. V dropped 3 bases and J dropped 8; count of bases not matched to a gene: 7. Here the CDR3 reads CASSSTGEQGYTF. In nucleotides, the CDR3 is TGCGCCAGCAGCTCCACAGGGGAGCAAGGCTACACCTTC.

The chain uses TRBV5-1 and TRBJ2-2; a weak D match, TRBD1 (5 bases). Germline CDR1 and CDR2: SGHRS and YFSETQ. The CDR3 covers 15 residues. The V gene lost 0 bases and the J gene lost 4 bases, with 10 bases spanning the gap. The CDR3 nucleotides read TGCGCCAGCAGCTTGGATCCAGGGTCCACCGGGGAGCTGTTTTTT. Protein product: CASSLDPGSTGELFF.

The chain recombines TRBV7-9 with TRBJ1-6, with D perhaps TRBD1 (5 bases). V lost 5 bases, J lost 9 bases, and 14 bases lay in between. CDR1 is SEHNR and CDR2 is FQNEAQ in the germline V gene (reference sequence). This CDR3 spans 14 amino acids. The CDR3 loop is CASSLDSIGSPLHF. The CDR3 nucleotides are TGTGCCAGCAGCCTCGACAGTATCGGTTCACCCCTCCACTTT.

This clone was seen more than once but under ten times. The rearrangement joins TRBV30 to TRBJ2-3; D unclear. Trimming pared 1 base from V and 5 bases from J, leaving 13 bases between. The CDR3 is 14 residues long. CDR1 and CDR2 (germline): GTSNPN, SVGIG (reference sequence). For the CDR3, the DNA is TGTGCCTGGAGTGGTACGTACAGTCGAGATACGCAGTATTTT. Translation gives CAWSGTYSRDTQYF.

This clone was picked up many times. The genes are TRBV3-1 (or the pseudogene TRBV3-2) and TRBJ2-3; 7 bases match TRBD1. The CDR3 consists of 16 residues. The ends lost 10 bases at V and 0 bases at J; junction bases unmatched: 13. CDR1 is LGHDT, CDR2 YNNKEL, per germline (reference sequence). The CDR3: CATRPGQDASTDTQYF. Written as DNA, the CDR3 is TGTGCCACTCGCCCCGGACAGGACGCTAGCACAGATACGCAGTATTTT.

The rearrangement uses TRBV5-6 and TRBJ1-1; D is uncertain. Looked up from germline, CDR1 is SGHDT and CDR2 is YYEEEE. Trimming stripped 2 bases from V and 13 bases from J, with 21 bases between. The CDR3 length is 14 residues. Here the CDR3 reads CASSLLTGLPGGFF. For the CDR3, the DNA is TGTGCCAGCAGCTTACTGACCGGGCTACCGGGAGGTTTCTTT.

CDR3: CASSLEGRGRSGNTIYF. The CDR3 DNA follows: TGTGCCAGCAGCTTAGAGGGCAGGGGGCGGTCTGGAAACACCATATATTTT. This chain joins TRBV11-2 and TRBJ1-3, with TRBD1 matching 8 bases. There are 17 residues in the CDR3. The V gene end was trimmed by 0 bases and the J gene end by 1 base; junction bases not matched to a gene: 5. CDR1 is SGHAT, CDR2 FQNNGV, per germline.